Below are 21 T cell receptor beta chains sequenced from a single sample in a study of T cell changes during pregnancy in multiple sclerosis. TCRdb's table, derived via immunoSEQ multiplex PCR, lists solely in-frame clones and lacks some. The sample holds about 89,000 clones, around 94% seen once. This material consisted of peripheral blood, taken in the third trimester of pregnancy. The receptors shown here come from a female donor with multiple sclerosis, enrolled in a pregnancy study.

The chain joins TRBV11-2 to TRBJ2-3; 12 bases line up with TRBD2. The CDR3 runs to 18 residues. CDR1 is SGHAT and CDR2 is FQNNGV in the germline V gene. Losses at the gene ends were 2 bases for V and 7 bases for J; bases not matched to a gene: 13. The CDR3 spells CASSLRLAGAFFQYTQYF. As DNA, the CDR3 is TGTGCCAGCAGCTTAAGACTAGCGGGGGCATTTTTCCAGTATACGCAGTATTTT.

The rearrangement uses TRBV29-1 and TRBJ1-3; 9 bases line up with TRBD1. Germline V gene sequence: CDR1 SQVTM, CDR2 ANQGSEA. V shed 1 base, J shed 2 bases, and the junction held 9 bases outside the gene matches. This CDR3 is 17 amino acids long. The DNA of the CDR3 is TGCAGCGTTGAAGGTCCCGGGGACAGGGCACCTGGAAACACCATATATTTT. Its translation is CSVEGPGDRAPGNTIYF.

V is TRBV11-3 and J is TRBJ2-7; 12 bases match TRBD2. The length of the CDR3 is 19 residues. Per germline, CDR1 SGHNT and CDR2 YENEEA. V dropped 5 bases and J dropped 1; count of bases not matched to a gene: 15. CDR3 sequence reads: CASSPRTGTSGPRSYEQYF. CDR3 in DNA: TGTGCCAGCAGCCCGAGAACCGGGACTAGCGGGCCTAGATCCTACGAGCAGTACTTC.

The chain is built from TRBV7-2 and TRBJ2-4; 7 nucleotides match TRBD2. Germline CDR1 and CDR2: SGHTA and FQGNSA. V lost 5 bases, J lost 0 bases, and 10 bases stayed unmatched. This CDR3 has 17 amino acids. DNA for the CDR3: TGTGCCAGCAGCCCTAGGGGCCTAGCGGTAGCCAAAAACATTCAGTACTTC. Translation gives CASSPRGLAVAKNIQYF.

The chain uses TRBV19 and TRBJ2-1; 9 bases are shared with TRBD2. Germline trimming cut 0 bases from V and 4 bases from J; bases unmatched to any gene: 4. This CDR3 contains 16 residues. Germline V gene lookup returns CDR1 LNHDA and CDR2 SQIVND (reference sequence). CDR3 in DNA: TGTGCCAGTAGTATAGATAGCGGGAGCGGGTACAATGAGCAGTTCTTC. Translating it yields CASSIDSGSGYNEQFF.

The J gene is TRBJ2-2, the V gene TRBV27; D remains ambiguous. The germline V gene encodes CDR1 MNHEY and CDR2 SMNVEV (reference sequence). Deletions cut 2 bases from V and 1 base from J, with 8 bases between. The CDR3 contains 15 residues. The CDR3 region is CASSLGPGNTGELFF. CDR3 DNA sequence: TGTGCCAGCAGTTTAGGCCCAGGGAACACCGGGGAGCTGTTTTTT.

The chain links TRBV29-1 to TRBJ2-7; D may be TRBD2 (5 bases). Trimming took 2 bases from V and 0 from J, leaving 14 bases between them. Germline CDR1 reads SQVTM; CDR2 reads ANQGSEA. This CDR3 region has 15 residues. CDR3 sequence: CSVEYGELNSYEQYF. The CDR3 DNA reads TGCAGCGTTGAATACGGGGAGTTGAACTCCTACGAGCAGTACTTC.

This chain uses TRBV27 with TRBJ2-1, with TRBD2 matching over 13 bases. The CDR3 is 15 amino acids. From germline, CDR1 is MNHEY and CDR2 SMNVEV (reference sequence). V lost 6 bases, J lost 4 bases, and 3 bases stayed unmatched. CDR3 protein: CASSPGLAGYNEQFF. DNA of the CDR3: TGTGCCAGCAGCCCGGGACTAGCGGGATACAATGAGCAGTTCTTC.

The chain joins TRBV5-6 to TRBJ2-7; 7 bases line up with TRBD2. V gave up 4 bases and J gave up 6 bases; unmatched junction bases: 7. The CDR3 extends over 13 amino acids. Germline V lookup: CDR1 SGHDT, CDR2 YYEEEE. The CDR3 bases are TGTGCCAGCAGCCCGGGACGGGGGGTCGAGCAGTACTTC. It translates to CASSPGRGVEQYF.

The chain's CDR3 is CASSRTSGSTDTQYF. For the CDR3, the DNA is TGTGCCAGCAGCCGGACTAGCGGGAGCACAGATACGCAGTATTTT. V and J are TRBV6-6 and TRBJ2-3; TRBD2 agrees at 11 bases. Germline CDR1 reads MNHNY; CDR2 reads SVGAGI (reference sequence). With 6 bases clipped from V and 0 bases from J, the junction kept 2 bases outside the gene matches. The CDR3 contains 15 residues.

The table lists this clone with a few counts. The CDR3 region is CASSHRGQGTEAFF. In DNA, the CDR3 is TGTGCCAGCAGCCACAGGGGGCAGGGCACTGAAGCTTTCTTT. The chain uses TRBV28 and TRBJ1-1, with TRBD1 matching over 9 bases. With V trimmed by 6 bases and J by 4 bases, 6 bases remained unmatched. Looked up from germline, CDR1 is MDHEN and CDR2 is SYDVKM. The CDR3 has 14 amino acids.

This sequence joins TRBV7-3 and TRBJ2-7; a possible D gene is TRBD1 (6 bases). The V gene lost 4 bases and the J gene lost 5 bases, with 15 bases spanning the gap. Looked up from germline, CDR1 is SGHTA and CDR2 is FQGTGA. The CDR3 loop spans 14 amino acids. DNA of the CDR3: TGTGCCAGCAGCTCCCAGGGGATCGGGGACGAGCAGTACTTC. This translates into CASSSQGIGDEQYF.

The V gene is TRBV28, the J gene TRBJ2-1; D possibly corresponds to TRBD1 (6 bases). The germline V gene has CDR1 MDHEN and CDR2 SYDVKM. The CDR3 sequence is 15 residues long. Trimming cost V 11 bases and J 2 bases, with 19 bases left between them. In DNA, the CDR3 is TGTGCCGGGCTTTCTCGGGACAAACCCTACAATGAGCAGTTCTTC. Protein: CAGLSRDKPYNEQFF.

In DNA, the CDR3 is TGCGCCAGCAGCCAAGACCCCCGGACAGGGGACGAGCAGTACTTC. Protein product: CASSQDPRTGDEQYF. The V call is TRBV4-1, the J call TRBJ2-7; 9 bases fit TRBD1. The CDR3 runs to 15 residues. V lost 0 bases to trimming and J lost 5 bases; unmatched junction nucleotides: 5. Germline V lookup: CDR1 MGHRA, CDR2 YSYEKL.

The J gene is TRBJ1-1, the V gene TRBV18; D is uncertain. V lost 5 bases and J 2 bases, leaving 9 bases between the germline ends. From germline, CDR1 is KGHSH and CDR2 LQKENI. The CDR3 consists of 13 residues. The CDR3 reads CASSSNFNTEAFF. The CDR3 coding sequence is TGTGCCAGCTCATCTAACTTTAACACTGAAGCTTTCTTT.

V and J are TRBV9 and TRBJ2-7; 12 bases map to TRBD2. CDR1 and CDR2 from the germline V gene are SGDLS and YYNGEE. The junction had 13 bases not matched to a gene; V was cut back by 4 bases and J by 5 bases. The length of the CDR3 is 17 residues. For the CDR3, the DNA is TGTGCCAGCAGCACGACGGGACTAGCGGGTGGTGCGGACGAGCAGTACTTC. It specifies CASSTTGLAGGADEQYF.

V usage is TRBV9 and J usage is TRBJ2-7, with TRBD1 identical over 9 bases. The trim removed 3 bases at V and 6 bases at J, leaving 7 bases unmatched. CDR1 and CDR2 (germline): SGDLS, YYNGEE. This CDR3 has 14 residues. For the CDR3, the DNA is TGTGCCAGCAGCGCACTTACAGGGGGCGCCGAGCAGTACTTC. This translates into CASSALTGGAEQYF.

The V call is TRBV7-2, the J call TRBJ1-3, with 7 bases that match TRBD1. The CDR3 length is 14 residues. V gave up 4 bases and J gave up 3 bases; unmatched junction bases: 3. The germline V gene has CDR1 SGHTA and CDR2 FQGNSA. The CDR3 region is CASSSGQVGNTIYF. CDR3 DNA: TGTGCCAGCAGCTCTGGACAGGTTGGAAACACCATATATTTT.

This clone was picked up a small number of times. The chain employs TRBV10-2 and TRBJ2-3; the D gene is possibly TRBD2 (6 bases). V lost 4 bases to trimming and J lost 2 bases, with 16 bases between them. Germline V gene data show CDR1 as WSHSY and CDR2 as SAAADI. The CDR3 contains 16 residues. CDR3 amino acids: CASSGDRGGLTDTQYF. The CDR3 DNA follows: TGCGCCAGCAGTGGGGATAGAGGAGGGCTCACAGATACGCAGTATTTT.

The chain couples TRBV29-1 to TRBJ1-4; D remains unclear. The CDR3 spans 11 residues. V was clipped by 7 bases and J by 1 base, with 4 bases between them. The germline V gene encodes CDR1 SQVTM and CDR2 ANQGSEA. CDR3 amino acids: CSGVTNEKLFF. CDR3 DNA sequence: TGCAGCGGAGTAACTAATGAAAAACTGTTTTTT.

This sequence joins TRBV28 and TRBJ1-5; TRBD1 matches at 10 bases. The J segment lost 4 bases and the V segment lost 6 bases, leaving 9 bases of the junction unmatched. This CDR3 comprises 16 residues. Germline loops: CDR1 MDHEN, CDR2 SYDVKM. The CDR3 here is CASSPHSGQGNQPQHF. CDR3 coding DNA: TGTGCCAGCAGCCCTCACTCGGGACAGGGGAATCAGCCCCAGCATTTT.